This TCR beta chain emerged from a study of response to subunit inactivated influenza vaccine. General study points: Every seasonal influenza vaccination brings in few new T cells, the authors suggested.

Germline CDR1 MNHNS, CDR2 SASEGT. The CDR3 totals 11 residues. V gave up 11 bases and J gave up 4 bases, with 9 bases separating them. This clonotype has only one observation. Its antigen is not known. TCRdb ran MiXCR on the RT-PCR reads and lists one entry per CDR3 protein. The table lists 150,000 to 200,000 distinct CDR3 sequences, roughly a tenth of them singletons, with roughly 12% in the top ten. V and J are TRBV6-1 and TRBJ2-1; D perhaps matches TRBD1 (6 bases). This clonotype originated in a man aged 50 to 60 who received an inactivated influenza vaccine. Sample: non-naive T cells sorted from PBMCs, taken roughly 6 weeks after vaccination. The CDR3 DNA follows: TGTGCCGGAAGGGGGTACAATGAGCAGTTCTTC. It yields the protein CAGRGYNEQFF.